Listed below are T cell receptor beta chains from one sample, sequenced in a study of T cell repertoires in cytomegalovirus infection. Via MiXCR, TCRdb re-called the reads, giving one row per CDR3 protein. The data show roughly 230,000 distinct CDR3 sequences, under 25% seen once. The specimen sequenced was CD8+ T cells from PBMCs. The receptors come from a human donor in good health (CMV status not recorded). Some clones in this sample may be carry-over from other donors' samples. CDR3s include the opening cysteine and the closing phenylalanine or tryptophan. D genes are given only for firm matches. Some rows mark clone size as missing; the rest say once, few, many or name a class of expanded clone.

>TRBD1|NA|TRBV12-5|TRBJ2-5
TGTGCTAGTGGTTCCCTGACAGGGGAGATAAGCAAAGAGACCCAGTACTTC
CASGSLTGEISKETQYF
>NA|few|TRBV7-9|TRBJ1-1
TGTGCCAGCAGCTTAGCTGGGGGGGGCCACATTGAAGCTTTCTTT
CASSLAGGGHIEAFF
>TRBD1|many|TRBV12-3/TRBV12-4|TRBJ1-1
TGTGCCAGCAGCCTCGGGACAGATAACACTGAAGCTTTCTTT
CASSLGTDNTEAFF
>NA|few|TRBV6-2/TRBV6-3|TRBJ2-1
TGTGCCAGCAGTTCAGGGACATTGACCTACAATGAGCAGTTCTTC
CASSSGTLTYNEQFF
>NA|few|TRBV29-1|TRBJ2-2
TGCAGCGTTGACAAGCACACCGGGGAGCTGTTTTTT
CSVDKHTGELFF
>TRBD1|few|TRBV7-9|TRBJ2-7
TGTGCCAGCAGCGCCCGGGACAGGGAACTATACGAGCAGTACTTC
CASSARDRELYEQYF
>NA|once|TRBV12-3/TRBV12-4|TRBJ1-5
TGTGCCAGCAGTACTTCCTTGGGACGGACGGATCAGCCCCAGCATTTT
CASSTSLGRTDQPQHF
>NA|many|TRBV20-1|TRBJ2-4
TGCAGTGCCGAACCTTTCGGACAGGGAGGGAAGAACATTCAGTACTTC
CSAEPFGQGGKNIQYF
>NA|many|TRBV5-6|TRBJ1-1
TGTGCCAGCAGCTCCTGGACGGACCCAAGAATGAACACTGAAGCTTTCTTT
CASSSWTDPRMNTEAFF
>TRBD1|NA|TRBV2|TRBJ2-1
TGTGCCAGCAGCGTAGTGGCAGGGGGCGACTCCTCCAACTACAATGAGCAGTTCTTC
CASSVVAGGDSSNYNEQFF
>TRBD1|few|TRBV7-6|TRBJ1-6
TGTGCCAGCAGCTTAGACGGGACAGGGGACTATAATTCACCCCTCCACTTT
CASSLDGTGDYNSPLHF
>NA|many|TRBV7-6|TRBJ1-2
TGTGCCAGCAGCTTCACCGGCGGCGGCTACACCTTC
CASSFTGGGYTF
>NA|many|TRBV28|TRBJ2-5
TGTGCCAGCAGTTTAACCCTTGACCAAGAGACCCAGTACTTC
CASSLTLDQETQYF
>TRBD1|medium-sized|TRBV28|TRBJ2-5
TGTGCCAGCAGTTTAGGGTTGGGACAGCAAGAGACCCAGTACTTC
CASSLGLGQQETQYF
>NA|NA|TRBV15|TRBJ2-1
TGTGCCACCAGCAGGAGGGGTAACTACAATGAGCAGTTCTTC
CATSRRGNYNEQFF
>NA|NA|TRBV29-1|TRBJ2-3
TGCAGCGGGTGGGAGGGGGCTGGCACAGATACGCAGTATTTT
CSGWEGAGTDTQYF
>TRBD2|NA|TRBV29-1|TRBJ2-1
TGCAGCGTTGCTAGCGGGGGGTTTTGGGATGAGCAGTTCTTC
CSVASGGFWDEQFF
>NA|few|TRBV7-8|TRBJ2-5
TGTGCCAGCAGCTTACCCGGGACCACGGGGTTCGAGGAGACCCAGTACTTC
CASSLPGTTGFEETQYF
>TRBD1|NA|TRBV4-1|TRBJ2-7
TGTGCCAGCAGCCAAGAGGGACAGGAGACCTACGAGCAGTACTTC
CASSQEGQETYEQYF
>NA|many|TRBV7-6|TRBJ1-5
TGTGCCAGCAGCCTCCGGATCGGCAATCAGCCCCAGCATTTT
CASSLRIGNQPQHF
>NA|NA|TRBV29-1|TRBJ1-1
TGCAGCGCACGCCCCCGACCGGACGCGCAGCGGAACCCTGAAGCTTTCTTT
CSARPRPDAQRNPEAFF
>NA|NA|TRBV6-2/TRBV6-3|TRBJ1-1
TGTGCCAGCTCAAAGGGGTACACTGAAGCTTTCTTT
CASSKGYTEAFF
>NA|many|TRBV7-8|TRBJ2-7
TGTGCCAGCAGCTCGGACAGAATCTACGAGCAGTACTTC
CASSSDRIYEQYF
>NA|once|TRBV27|TRBJ2-1
TGTGCCAGCAGTTTGGGGGGGCAGCTGGAGTATCGTTGGTTC
CASSLGGQLEYRWF
>TRBD1|many|TRBV7-8|TRBJ1-6
TGTGCCAGCAGCCAAGGCGGGACAGGACTTCGACCCCTCCACTTT
CASSQGGTGLRPLHF
>NA|NA|TRBV28|TRBJ2-7
TGTGCCAGCAGCCCGCCGGCCTTCACAGAGGCAACCTACGAGCAGTACTTC
CASSPPAFTEATYEQYF
>TRBD1|NA|TRBV5-4|TRBJ2-7
TGTGCCAGCAGCGGCGGGACAGGGGACTTCTACGAGCAGTACTTC
CASSGGTGDFYEQYF
>TRBD1|many|TRBV7-2|TRBJ2-7
TGTGCCAGCAGCTTATGGGGGACAGGGACGTACGAGCAGTACTTC
CASSLWGTGTYEQYF
>NA|NA|TRBV30|TRBJ1-1
TGTGCCTGGAGCCTAATAGGGAACACTGAAGCTTTCTTT
CAWSLIGNTEAFF
>TRBD2|NA|TRBV12-3/TRBV12-4|TRBJ2-3
TGTGCCAGCAGGGGACTAGCGGGGAGCCGTAGCACAGATACGCAGTATTTT
CASRGLAGSRSTDTQYF
>NA|many|TRBV12-3/TRBV12-4|TRBJ2-7
TGTGCCAGCAGCAAACGGGGCGAGCAGTACTTC
CASSKRGEQYF
>NA|NA|TRBV6-5|TRBJ1-1
TGTGCCAGCAGCACGACGGGGTACACTGAAGCTTTCTTT
CASSTTGYTEAFF
>NA|few|TRBV20-1|TRBJ1-2
TGCAGTGCTAGAGTTGAGGTTGGCTACACCTTC
CSARVEVGYTF
>NA|NA|TRBV11-2|TRBJ2-7
TGTGCCAGCGACCCGGGACCGGACAGCTCGTACGAGCAGTACTTC
CASDPGPDSSYEQYF
>TRBD2|NA|TRBV9|TRBJ2-2
TGTGCCAGCAGCGACCTTAGCGGGGTTAACACCGGGGAGCTGTTTTTT
CASSDLSGVNTGELFF
>NA|NA|TRBV7-9|TRBJ1-1
TGTGCCAGCAGCATAATTCAGGGAGACAACACTGAAGCTTTCTTT
CASSIIQGDNTEAFF
>NA|many|TRBV6-6|TRBJ2-3
TGTGCCAGCAGTTACGGCGGGGGCGACTACACAGATACGCAGTATTTT
CASSYGGGDYTDTQYF
>NA|many|TRBV7-9|TRBJ2-3
TGTGCCAGCAGCTTAGCGGGGGCAGATACGCAGTATTTT
CASSLAGADTQYF